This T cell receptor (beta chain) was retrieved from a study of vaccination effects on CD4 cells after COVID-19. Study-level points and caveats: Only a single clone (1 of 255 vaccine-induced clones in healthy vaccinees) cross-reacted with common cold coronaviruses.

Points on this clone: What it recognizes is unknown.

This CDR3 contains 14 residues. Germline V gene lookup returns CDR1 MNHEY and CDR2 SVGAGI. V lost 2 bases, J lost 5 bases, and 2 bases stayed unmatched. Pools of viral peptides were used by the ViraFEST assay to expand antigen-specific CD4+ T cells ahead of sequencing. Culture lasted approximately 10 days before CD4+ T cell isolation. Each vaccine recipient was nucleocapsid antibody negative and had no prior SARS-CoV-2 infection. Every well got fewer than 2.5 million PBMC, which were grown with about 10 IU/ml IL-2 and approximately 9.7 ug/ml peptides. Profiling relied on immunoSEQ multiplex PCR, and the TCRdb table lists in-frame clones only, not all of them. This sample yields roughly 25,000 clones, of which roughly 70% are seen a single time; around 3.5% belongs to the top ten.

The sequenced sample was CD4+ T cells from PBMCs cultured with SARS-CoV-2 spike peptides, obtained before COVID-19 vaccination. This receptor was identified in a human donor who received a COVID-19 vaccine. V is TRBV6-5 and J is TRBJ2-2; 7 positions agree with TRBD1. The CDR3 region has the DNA TGTGCCAGCAGTTACCGACAGGGAACCGGGGAGCTGTTTTTT. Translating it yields CASSYRQGTGELFF.